The 9 T cell receptor beta chains below all came from one sample that was sequenced in a study of blood T cell repertoires in COVID-19. Measured with immunoSEQ multiplex PCR; TCRdb has only the in-frame clones, and not every one. The data hold some 350,000 clones, with around 91% observed a single time. The sample comprised peripheral blood. These receptors were obtained from a woman younger than 30 who had recovered from COVID-19.

This clone was detected only a few times. The chain uses TRBV21-1 and TRBJ1-2. TRBV21-1 is deemed a pseudogene. The CDR3 is made up of 13 amino acids. The CDR3 reads CASSKTGLSGYTF. The CDR3 nucleotides are TGTGCCAGCAGCAAAACGGGGTTGTCGGGCTACACCTTC.

The sample holds a few counts of this clone. V is TRBV5-4 and J is TRBJ1-1; maybe TRBD1 (5 bases). Between the trimmed V and J ends, which lost 5 bases and 7 bases, there was a span of 18 bases. CDR1 SGHNT and CDR2 YYREEE come from the germline V gene (reference sequence). The CDR3 has 14 residues. In DNA form, the CDR3 reads TGTGCCAGCAGAAAAGGGCGGCAGGGTGATGAAGCTTTCTTT. This encodes CASRKGRQGDEAFF.

The gene calls are TRBV19 and TRBJ2-1, with TRBD2 matching over 12 bases. Germline values: CDR1 LNHDA, CDR2 SQIVND (reference sequence). The CDR3 has 16 amino acids. The J segment lost 8 bases and the V segment lost 0 bases, leaving 5 bases of the junction unmatched. CDR3 sequence (DNA): TGTGCCAGTAGTATAGAGGGGACTAGCGGGTGGGATGAGCAGTTCTTC. It is translated as CASSIEGTSGWDEQFF.

The chain combines TRBV11-3 with TRBJ2-5, with 7 nucleotides matching TRBD2. Trimming removed 4 bases from V and 5 bases from J; junction bases left unmatched: 13. The germline V gene encodes CDR1 SGHNT and CDR2 YENEEA. The CDR3 spans 16 residues. Here the CDR3 reads CASSSYSWTRAETQYF. The CDR3 region has the DNA TGTGCCAGCAGCTCATACTCCTGGACTAGGGCCGAGACCCAGTACTTC.

The chain links TRBV19 to TRBJ2-1, with D perhaps matching TRBD2 (6 bases). The CDR3 spans 16 residues. With 6 bases removed from V and 5 bases from J, the gap between germline ends came to 20 bases. CDR1 and CDR2 (germline): LNHDA, SQIVND (reference sequence). CDR3 sequence reads: CASRTITGSHNNEQFF. CDR3 in DNA: TGTGCCAGTAGGACCATCACCGGGAGCCACAACAATGAGCAGTTCTTC.

The chain uses TRBV19 and TRBJ1-2; D is ambiguous. CDR1 and CDR2 (germline): LNHDA, SQIVND (reference sequence). The V and J ends lost 4 bases and 4 bases respectively, with 10 bases between them. The CDR3 contains 13 residues. In DNA form, the CDR3 reads TGTGCCAGTAGTAGTGGGCAGCCCTATGGCTACACCTTC. Protein sequence: CASSSGQPYGYTF.

The chain joins TRBV4-2 to TRBJ2-1, with 8 bases that match TRBD1. Looked up from germline, CDR1 is LGHNA and CDR2 is YNFKEQ. The junction had 5 bases not matched to a gene; V was cut back by 5 bases and J by 2 bases. The CDR3 sequence is 15 residues long. The CDR3 loop reads CASSYDRGTYNEQFF. DNA for the CDR3: TGTGCCAGCAGCTACGACAGGGGTACCTACAATGAGCAGTTCTTC.

This CDR3 reads CASSLDRGRVSYNEQFF. CDR3 DNA: TGTGCCAGCAGCTTGGATAGAGGGCGGGTCTCCTACAATGAGCAGTTCTTC. The chain uses TRBV5-4 and TRBJ2-1, with D perhaps TRBD2 (5 bases). Germline-derived CDR1 and CDR2 are SGHNT and YYREEE (reference sequence). Trimming took 0 bases from V and 0 from J, leaving 13 bases between them. This CDR3 has 17 amino acids.

The rearrangement joins TRBV27 to TRBJ2-5; 8 bases agree with TRBD1. Germline lookup yields CDR1 MNHEY and CDR2 SMNVEV (reference sequence). This CDR3 contains 17 residues. V gave up 5 bases and J gave up 5 bases; unmatched junction bases: 16. In nucleotides, the CDR3 is TGTGCCAGCAGTCCCCTAGGACAGGGTCTACGAGGGGAGACCCAGTACTTC. Amino acids: CASSPLGQGLRGETQYF.